The text below deals with one TCR beta chain. Its matching antigen is unknown. From CD4+ cells came CD45RA+ naive and CD45RA-negative memory subsets. The sample comes from a study of shared clonotypes between healthy human individuals. Study-level results: Estimated clonotype richness was generally higher in naive than memory subsets.

Using immunoSEQ multiplex PCR, the repertoire was profiled, and TCRdb retains in-frame clones only, with some absent. The sample consists of 2 million or so clones, 85% to 95% of them appearing once. The TCR comes from a man aged 18 to 30 in good health. The sequencing input was naive CD4+ T cells sorted from blood. Subset of the sample: CD45RA+ positively selected.

The chain's CDR3 is CSVEIEGPPSSYEQYF. CDR3 in DNA: TGCAGCGTTGAAATAGAAGGACCACCTAGCTCCTACGAGCAGTACTTC. The rearrangement joins TRBV29-1 to TRBJ2-7; D remains ambiguous. The CDR3 has 16 amino acids. Germline assignment: CDR1 SQVTM and CDR2 ANQGSEA. Trimming stripped 2 bases from V and 0 bases from J, with 17 bases between.